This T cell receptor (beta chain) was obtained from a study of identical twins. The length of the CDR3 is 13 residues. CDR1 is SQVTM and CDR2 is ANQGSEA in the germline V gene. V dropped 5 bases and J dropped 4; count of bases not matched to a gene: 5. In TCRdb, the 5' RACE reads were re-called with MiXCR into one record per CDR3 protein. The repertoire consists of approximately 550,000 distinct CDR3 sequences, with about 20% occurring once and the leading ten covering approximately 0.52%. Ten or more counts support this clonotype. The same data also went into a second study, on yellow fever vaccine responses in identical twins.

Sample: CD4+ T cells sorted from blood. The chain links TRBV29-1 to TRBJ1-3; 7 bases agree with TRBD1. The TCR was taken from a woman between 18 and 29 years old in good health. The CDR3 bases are TGCAGCGTTCGCGGGACAGCCGGAAACACCATATATTTT. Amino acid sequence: CSVRGTAGNTIYF.